This is a list of T cell receptor beta chains from one sample in a study of T cell repertoires in cytomegalovirus infection. No antigen has been assigned to these receptors. MiXCR, run by TCRdb on the reads, gives a single entry per CDR3 protein. The table records about 89,000 distinct CDR3 sequences, 29% of them present only once. This material consisted of CD8+ T cells from cultured PBMCs, taken from culture after CMV antigen stimulation. The receptors were gathered from a human donor in good health (CMV status not recorded). Some clones in this sample may be carry-over from other donors' samples. CDR3s include the opening cysteine and the closing phenylalanine or tryptophan. The D gene is left open where the match is weak. The size of a clone is reported for some rows only, either as once, few or many, or as a class for expanded clones.

TRBJ2-1 TRBD2 - TRBV7-9 CASSLGGGAFNEQFF TGTGCCAGCAGCTTAGGCGGGGGGGCCTTCAATGAGCAGTTCTTC
TRBJ2-3 TRBD2 many TRBV7-6 CASTKKVSGGSLADTQYF TGTGCCAGCACCAAAAAGGTCAGCGGGGGGTCGTTGGCAGATACGCAGTATTTT
TRBJ2-2 - many TRBV28 CASSLEHLNTGELFF TGTGCCAGCAGTCTGGAGCACCTGAACACCGGGGAGCTGTTTTTT
TRBJ2-7 TRBD1 - TRBV12-5 CASGLLGQGAYEQYF TGTGCTAGTGGTTTGTTAGGACAGGGAGCCTACGAGCAGTACTTC
TRBJ1-5 - many TRBV12-3/TRBV12-4 CASSAGGYHQPQHF TGTGCCAGCAGTGCCGGTGGGTACCATCAGCCCCAGCATTTT
TRBJ2-1 TRBD1 many TRBV5-4 CASSLGQGLYNEQFF TGTGCCAGCAGCTTGGGACAGGGCCTTTACAATGAGCAGTTCTTC
TRBJ2-7 - many TRBV20-1 CSAHSIGTFSYEQYF TGCAGTGCTCACTCCATTGGGACATTCTCCTACGAGCAGTACTTC
TRBJ1-2 - few TRBV6-5 CASSSGTLNYGYTF TGTGCCAGCAGTTCCGGGACGTTGAACTATGGCTACACCTTC
TRBJ2-3 TRBD2 - TRBV3-1 CASSPSWGGGTDTQYF TGTGCCAGCAGTCCCAGTTGGGGGGGGGGCACAGATACGCAGTATTTT
TRBJ1-6 - once TRBV5-4 CASSLLNQHHNSPLHF TGTGCCAGCAGCCTTCTGAACCAGCATCATAATTCACCCCTCCACTTT
TRBJ2-5 - many TRBV12-3/TRBV12-4 CASMPGKQETQYF TGTGCCAGCATGCCGGGGAAACAAGAGACCCAGTACTTC
TRBJ2-7 - few TRBV7-9 CASSFTTGDEQYF TGTGCCAGCAGCTTTACAACGGGGGACGAGCAGTACTTC
TRBJ1-5 - few TRBV6-2/TRBV6-3 CASTVYSNQPQHF TGTGCCAGCACCGTATATAGCAATCAGCCCCAGCATTTT
TRBJ1-1 - - TRBV2 CASPQGMNTEAFF TGTGCCAGCCCCCAGGGCATGAACACTGAAGCTTTCTTT
TRBJ2-2 TRBD2 few TRBV20-1 CSASGGGFYGTGELFF TGCAGTGCTAGCGGGGGGGGTTTTTATGGGACCGGGGAGCTGTTTTTT
TRBJ1-3 TRBD1 few TRBV2 CASSVGGQVLNTIYF TGTGCCAGCAGTGTTGGCGGACAGGTCCTTAACACCATATATTTT
TRBJ2-1 - many TRBV7-8 CASSLVPAGRNEQFF TGTGCCAGCAGCTTAGTACCGGCAGGGAGGAATGAGCAGTTCTTC
TRBJ1-6 TRBD1 many TRBV2 CASTVAGQGYSPLHF TGTGCCAGCACGGTCGCCGGACAGGGTTATTCACCCCTCCACTTT
TRBJ2-3 TRBD2 few TRBV27 CASSLAGGLRDTQYF TGTGCCAGCAGTCTAGCGGGGGGGCTTAGAGATACGCAGTATTTT
TRBJ2-7 TRBD2 few TRBV7-9 CASSSGGLVEQYF TGTGCCAGCAGTTCGGGGGGTTTGGTCGAGCAGTACTTC
TRBJ1-5 - few TRBV7-6 CASSLDPSNQPQHF TGTGCCAGCAGCTTAGACCCCAGCAATCAGCCCCAGCATTTT
TRBJ2-1 TRBD2 - TRBV6-5 CGSSELAGGLSSYNEQFF TGTGGCAGCAGCGAACTAGCGGGGGGACTGAGCTCCTACAATGAGCAGTTCTTC
TRBJ2-7 TRBD2 few TRBV7-9 CASSQGDPSGLSSYEQYF TGTGCCAGCAGCCAGGGAGACCCTAGCGGGCTTTCCTCCTACGAGCAGTACTTC
TRBJ2-1 - few TRBV11-2 CASSLEILPKYNEQFF TGTGCCAGCAGCTTGGAGATCCTACCCAAATACAATGAGCAGTTCTTC
TRBJ2-1 - - TRBV7-9 CASSRPLYNEQFF TGTGCCAGCAGCCGCCCCCTTTACAATGAGCAGTTCTTC
TRBJ1-1 - - TRBV20-1 CSAREGTEAFF TGCAGTGCTAGAGAGGGCACTGAAGCTTTCTTT
TRBJ2-7 TRBD1 few TRBV24-1 CATSVETGGTYEQYF TGTGCCACCTCGGTCGAGACAGGGGGGACCTACGAGCAGTACTTC
TRBJ2-5 - - TRBV19 CASRPGTRETQYF TGTGCCAGTCGGCCGGGGACCCGGGAGACCCAGTACTTC
TRBJ2-5 - few TRBV7-6 CASSLEGLETQYF TGTGCCAGCAGCTTAGAAGGGTTGGAGACCCAGTACTTC
TRBJ2-7 TRBD2 once TRBV6-2/TRBV6-3 CASSYRDYGSEQYF TGTGCCAGCAGTTACCGGGACTACGGCTCCGAGCAGTACTTC
TRBJ2-5 TRBD2 - TRBV19 CASSQLKRGNQETQYF TGTGCCAGTAGTCAGCTGAAGCGGGGGAACCAAGAGACCCAGTACTTC
TRBJ2-5 - - TRBV2 CASSRTFQETQYF TGTGCCAGCAGTAGGACTTTCCAAGAGACCCAGTACTTC
TRBJ2-7 TRBD2 - TRBV9 CASSPYPGTSVSYEQYF TGTGCCAGCAGCCCGTACCCGGGGACTAGCGTTTCCTACGAGCAGTACTTC
TRBJ2-7 - - TRBV6-6 CASTPLGGGAYEQYF TGTGCCAGCACCCCCCTGGGTGGAGGAGCCTACGAGCAGTACTTC
TRBJ2-1 TRBD1 - TRBV2 CASSENRGENEQFF TGTGCCAGCAGTGAGAACAGGGGGGAAAATGAGCAGTTCTTC
TRBJ2-7 TRBD2 many TRBV15 CATSTGGYEQYF TGTGCCACCAGCACGGGGGGCTACGAGCAGTACTTC
TRBJ2-7 - few TRBV28 CASSLRTDYEQYF TGTGCCAGCAGTTTAAGGACCGACTACGAGCAGTACTTC
TRBJ1-2 - - TRBV6-4 CASSATGGAGQGYGYTF TGTGCCAGCAGTGCTACGGGGGGAGCAGGCCAAGGCTATGGCTACACCTTC
TRBJ2-7 - - TRBV7-9 CASASLRYEQYF TGTGCCAGCGCTTCCCTTAGGTACGAGCAGTACTTC
TRBJ2-7 TRBD2 - TRBV7-6 CASSPWAGVEQYF TGTGCCAGCAGCCCATGGGCGGGGGTCGAGCAGTACTTC
TRBJ2-2 - - TRBV6-5 CASSSGRGFTGELFF TGTGCCAGCAGTTCTGGCCGGGGGTTCACCGGGGAGCTGTTTTTT
TRBJ2-7 - - TRBV20-1 CSAADRRGYEQYF TGCAGTGCAGCGGACAGGAGGGGATACGAGCAGTACTTC
TRBJ1-1 - - TRBV29-1 CSVGVGGGTEAFF TGCAGCGTGGGTGTGGGGGGAGGCACTGAAGCTTTCTTT
TRBJ2-1 TRBD1 many TRBV4-1 CASSQGTGVEANEQFF TGCGCCAGCAGCCAAGGGACAGGGGTCGAGGCCAATGAGCAGTTCTTC
TRBJ2-3 - few TRBV12-3/TRBV12-4 CASSSQTSTADTQYF TGTGCCAGCAGTTCCCAGACTAGTACCGCAGATACGCAGTATTTT
TRBJ2-5 TRBD2 - TRBV7-2 CASRQPGLAGEENQYF TGTGCCAGCAGACAACCGGGACTAGCGGGCGAAGAGAACCAGTACTTC
TRBJ2-1 - many TRBV7-9 CASSLVVNEQFF TGTGCCAGCAGCTTAGTGGTCAATGAGCAGTTCTTC
TRBJ2-7 - - TRBV12-3/TRBV12-4 CASSLDWGSYEQYF TGTGCCAGCAGTTTAGATTGGGGGTCCTACGAGCAGTACTTC
TRBJ1-1 TRBD1 - TRBV29-1 CSVDRVESNTEAFF TGCAGCGTAGACAGGGTAGAGTCGAACACTGAAGCTTTCTTT